This passage covers 9 T cell receptor beta chains from one sample sequenced in a study of shared clonotypes between healthy human individuals (dated by TCRdb to between 2020 and 2021). Libraries were constructed by the immunoSEQ multiplex PCR assay. TCRdb limited this immuneACCESS table to in-frame rearrangements with V and J called. A share of clones is missing; checked studies link under half to unresolved V genes, and the rest is unexplained. The sample data list about a million clones, and 70% to 80% of these were observed just once. About 0.94% of the sample rests with the top ten. Sequenced input: memory CD4+ T cells from PBMCs. Taken with the paper, the label for cell subset or site translates to: CD45RA-negative fraction. These receptor sequences come from a man aged 18 to 30 in good health. Some clones in this sample may be carry-over from other donors' samples.

This clone was seen just once. The chain combines TRBV28 with TRBJ2-1; 11 bases map to TRBD2. Germline V gene lookup returns CDR1 MDHEN and CDR2 SYDVKM. CDR3 length: 16 amino acids. Trimming at V came to 10 bases and at J to 0 bases, leaving 8 bases not matched to a gene. CDR3 protein: CAIKGTSGSSYNEQFF. The DNA of the CDR3 is TGTGCCATTAAAGGGACTAGCGGAAGCTCCTACAATGAGCAGTTCTTC.

This clone was picked up a small number of times. The chain combines TRBV29-1 with TRBJ1-5; 8 positions agree with TRBD1. There are 17 residues in the CDR3. V trimming: 5 bases; J trimming: 5 bases; junction bases outside the gene matches: 17. Germline values: CDR1 SQVTM, CDR2 ANQGSEA. The CDR3 sequence is CSVSNTGGNYNDQPQHF. DNA for the CDR3: TGCAGCGTTTCAAATACAGGGGGTAATTACAACGATCAGCCCCAGCATTTT.

The V call is TRBV15, the J call TRBJ2-2; D remains ambiguous. V shed 3 bases and J shed 7 bases, with 27 bases lying between them. Germline V lookup: CDR1 LNHNV, CDR2 YYDKDF (reference sequence). The CDR3 runs 19 residues. This CDR3 is CATSRSGSTFPKTGGELFF. As DNA, the CDR3 is TGTGCCACCAGCAGGTCTGGGTCTACCTTTCCTAAAACTGGCGGGGAGCTGTTTTTT.

This clone showed up just a few times. This chain joins TRBV10-3 and TRBJ2-7; D is perhaps TRBD1 (6 bases). Trimming removed 6 bases at V and 5 bases at J, with 14 bases between. There are 13 residues in the CDR3. Germline values: CDR1 ENHRY, CDR2 SYGVKD. The CDR3 protein is CAISENRDHEQYF. The DNA of the CDR3 is TGTGCCATCAGCGAAAACAGGGATCACGAGCAGTACTTC.

The V gene is TRBV5-4, the J gene TRBJ2-3; 10 positions agree with TRBD2. CDR3 length: 18 residues. Germline CDR1 is SGHNT and CDR2 is YYREEE (reference sequence). J lost 6 bases, V lost 1 base, and 14 bases had no gene match. The DNA of the CDR3 is TGTGCCAGCAGCTTGAGTCAAGGGCTAGCGGGAGCGAGGGATACGCAGTATTTT. Its translation is CASSLSQGLAGARDTQYF.

The rearrangement uses TRBV27 and TRBJ2-4; D is uncertain. V lost 6 bases and J 6 bases, leaving 6 bases between the germline ends. Germline CDR1 reads MNHEY; CDR2 reads SMNVEV (reference sequence). The length of the CDR3 is 11 residues. The CDR3 here is CASRPPNIQYF. CDR3 coding DNA: TGTGCCAGCAGGCCCCCAAACATTCAGTACTTC.

A note on this clone: Other DNA sequences in the sample encode the same CDR3. This chain links TRBV7-3 with TRBJ2-1, with unresolved D. V was clipped by 2 bases and J by 0 bases, with 8 bases between them. This CDR3 region has 15 residues. Germline CDR1 reads SGHTA; CDR2 reads FQGTGA. This CDR3 reads CASSLGSSSYNEQFF. DNA of the CDR3: TGTGCCAGCAGCTTAGGTTCGAGCTCCTACAATGAGCAGTTCTTC.

This chain joins TRBV19 and TRBJ1-3; a possible D gene is TRBD1 (6 bases). There are 15 residues in the CDR3. Germline CDR1 LNHDA, CDR2 SQIVND (reference sequence). The ends were cut back, 7 bases at V and 0 bases at J, with 13 bases in the middle. The CDR3 DNA reads TGTGCCAGTAAAAGGGGGGGCGTCTCTGGAAACACCATATATTTT. Protein: CASKRGGVSGNTIYF. Complete variable domain (other parts from reference TRBV19 and TRBJ1-3): DGGITQSPKYLFRKEGQNVTLSCEQNLNHDAMYWYRQDPGQGLRLIYYSQIVNDFQKGDIAEGYSVSREKKESFPLTVTSAQKNPTAFYLCASKRGGVSGNTIYFGEGSWLTVV.

This chain connects TRBV9 to TRBJ1-2; TRBD1 matches 9 bases. V gave up 4 bases and J gave up 4 bases; unmatched junction bases: 8. Germline loops: CDR1 SGDLS, CDR2 YYNGEE. The length of the CDR3 is 15 residues. CDR3 in amino acids: CASSPRQGVRYGYTF. Written as DNA, the CDR3 is TGTGCCAGCAGCCCGAGACAGGGGGTCCGCTATGGCTACACCTTC.